This is a list of T cell receptor beta chains from one sample in a study of read filtering for tumor transcriptome and immune sequencing. TCRdb called the reads again in MiXCR, with one record for every CDR3 protein. The table has approximately 25,000 distinct CDR3 sequences, around 15% seen once; the top ten hold roughly 44%. Material for sequencing was a population of CD138-negative cells sorted from bone marrow. The receptors derive from a donor aged 40 or older with multiple myeloma. Each CDR3 is given with its conserved first and last residue. A D gene is named only where the DNA matches it firmly. Clone size appears in some rows only: once, few, many, or a class for an expanded clone.

d_call | j_call | clone_size | v_call | cdr3_nt | cdr3_aa
. | TRBJ2-5 | many | TRBV12-3/TRBV12-4 | TGTGCCAGCAGTTTAGGGGGGACAACCCAAGAGACCCAGTACTTC | CASSLGGTTQETQYF
TRBD1 | TRBJ2-5 | . | TRBV12-3/TRBV12-4 | TGTGCCAGCAGTTTAGAGACCGGGACAGGGGGGGAGACCCAGTACTTC | CASSLETGTGGETQYF
TRBD1 | TRBJ2-7 | many | TRBV18 | TGTGCCAGCTCACCGACAGGGCCGGAGAGGGACGAGCAGTACTTC | CASSPTGPERDEQYF
TRBD2 | TRBJ2-1 | many | TRBV7-2 | TGTGCCAGCAGCTTACCTGCGGGTAGCGGGCCGTTCCCCTCCTACAATGAGCAGTTCTTC | CASSLPAGSGPFPSYNEQFF
. | TRBJ2-3 | many | TRBV28 | TGTGCCAGCAGCCCCCCCAGCGCCCTCACAGATACGCAGTATTTT | CASSPPSALTDTQYF
TRBD2 | TRBJ2-7 | many | TRBV19 | TGTGCCAGTAGCAAGGGGGGAGCTGGCGGGAGGGCCTACGAGCAGTACTTC | CASSKGGAGGRAYEQYF
. | TRBJ2-2 | many | TRBV19 | TGTGCCAGTGGGGGACTTTCCGGGGAGCTGTTTTTT | CASGGLSGELFF
. | TRBJ1-1 | many | TRBV20-1 | TGCAGTGCTAGATTGGGGGCGGGCACTGAAGCTTTCTTT | CSARLGAGTEAFF
TRBD1 | TRBJ1-4 | many | TRBV7-6 | TGTGCCAGCAGCCAAGACGGACAGGGGCTATCGATCGCAACTAATGAAAAACTGTTTTTT | CASSQDGQGLSIATNEKLFF
. | TRBJ2-1 | few | TRBV29-1 | TGCAGCGTTGGAAGCTCCTACAATGAGCAGTTCTTC | CSVGSSYNEQFF
TRBD2 | TRBJ2-1 | many | TRBV5-1 | TGCGCCAGCAGGATGAATCGACTAGCGGGAGGGTACAATGAGCAGTTCTTC | CASRMNRLAGGYNEQFF
TRBD1 | TRBJ1-1 | many | TRBV29-1 | TGCAGCGCTGGAACAGGGGGTTCGACTGAAGCTTTCTTT | CSAGTGGSTEAFF
TRBD1 | TRBJ2-7 | many | TRBV29-1 | TGCAGCGTAGCGACAGGGGGGGGCTACGAGCAGTACTTC | CSVATGGGYEQYF
. | TRBJ1-1 | many | TRBV15 | TGTGCCACCAGCAGAGTCGTGACGGCGAACACTGAAGCTTTCTTT | CATSRVVTANTEAFF
. | TRBJ2-1 | many | TRBV30 | TGTGCCTGGAGTATTGCGCGCCCGAGGGAGCAGTTCTTC | CAWSIARPREQFF
. | TRBJ2-5 | . | TRBV2 | TGTGCCAGCTATGGAGAGACCCAGTACTTC | CASYGETQYF
TRBD1 | TRBJ2-7 | many | TRBV29-1 | TGCAGCGCCCGGGGACAGGGAGCCTACGAGCAGTACTTC | CSARGQGAYEQYF
. | TRBJ2-3 | many | TRBV7-9 | TGTGCCAGCAGTCAGGCTAGCACAGATACGCAGTATTTT | CASSQASTDTQYF
. | TRBJ2-7 | many | TRBV27 | TGTGCCAGCAGTTTAAAGGGTGCCTACGAGCAGTACTTC | CASSLKGAYEQYF
. | TRBJ2-1 | medium-sized | TRBV12-3/TRBV12-4 | TGTGCCAGCAGTCTAACCGGACAGAGCGATGAGCAGTTCTTC | CASSLTGQSDEQFF
. | TRBJ2-7 | many | TRBV7-9 | TGTGCCAGCAGCTCGATGACGGGGACCCCTATAGAATACTTC | CASSSMTGTPIEYF
TRBD2 | TRBJ2-3 | many | TRBV12-5 | TGTGCTAGTGGTCTCTACTCTACTAGCGGGAGTGTCGATACGCAGTATTTT | CASGLYSTSGSVDTQYF
. | TRBJ2-7 | many | TRBV27 | TGTGCCAGCAGTTTTGGCCGGGGGCGCTACGAGCAGTACTTC | CASSFGRGRYEQYF
. | TRBJ1-1 | many | TRBV28 | TGTGCCAGCAGTCCTCCGGGGTACACTGAAGCTTTCTTT | CASSPPGYTEAFF
TRBD2 | TRBJ2-1 | few | TRBV5-4 | TGTGCCAGCAGACCTAGACTAGCGGGAGTGAATGAGCAGTTCTTC | CASRPRLAGVNEQFF
TRBD2 | TRBJ2-1 | many | TRBV7-9 | TGTGCCAGCAGCTTTGCGGGAGGGCGGAATGAGCAGTTCTTC | CASSFAGGRNEQFF
TRBD2 | TRBJ2-3 | many | TRBV7-3 | TGTGCCAGCAGCAACGGACTAGCGGGAGGGCCCAGCACAGATACGCAGTATTTT | CASSNGLAGGPSTDTQYF
TRBD1 | TRBJ1-5 | many | TRBV27 | TGTGCCAGCAGTTCGGGACAGCAAAGCAATCAGCCCCAGCATTTT | CASSSGQQSNQPQHF
TRBD1 | TRBJ2-6 | many | TRBV5-1 | TGCGCCAGCAGCTTCCGTCAGGGGGCAGCCGGGGCCAACGTCCTGACTTTC | CASSFRQGAAGANVLTF
. | TRBJ2-6 | few | TRBV2 | TGTGCCAGCACGCAGGCGTCCTCTGGGGCCAACGTCCTGACTTTC | CASTQASSGANVLTF
. | TRBJ2-2 | many | TRBV12-3/TRBV12-4 | TGTGCCAGCAGTGGGGGCGGGACTTCGAACACCGGGGAGCTGTTTTTT | CASSGGGTSNTGELFF
. | TRBJ1-2 | many | TRBV28 | TGTGCCAGCAGAAGGGACCTAGCTAACTATGGCTACACCTTC | CASRRDLANYGYTF
TRBD1 | TRBJ2-2 | few | TRBV23-1 | TGCGCCAGCAGCCTAGGACAGGGCGAACACCGGGGAGCTGTTTTT | CASSLGQGEHRGAVF
TRBD1 | TRBJ1-1 | many | TRBV27 | TGTGCCAGCAGTTTAGGAGGGGGCTGGACAGGGGACACTGAAGCTTTCTTT | CASSLGGGWTGDTEAFF
TRBD2 | TRBJ2-1 | many | TRBV7-6 | TGTGCCAGCAGTTCGACTGCGGGAGCGGGCAATGAGCAGTTCTTC | CASSSTAGAGNEQFF
TRBD2 | TRBJ2-1 | many | TRBV9 | TGTGCCAGCACCGCAAACCTAGCGGTCGACAATGAGCAGTTCTTC | CASTANLAVDNEQFF
. | TRBJ2-5 | . | TRBV30 | TGTGCCTGGACCATACAAAGACAGCAAGAGACCCAGTACTTC | CAWTIQRQQETQYF
TRBD2 | TRBJ2-3 | many | TRBV5-1 | TGCGCCAGCAGCATAAGCGGGAGTCGCACAGATACGCAGTATTTT | CASSISGSRTDTQYF
. | TRBJ1-1 | . | TRBV11-3 | TGTGCTTGCAGCTGGGACCGGGGCACTGAAGCTTTCTTT | CACSWDRGTEAFF
. | TRBJ2-7 | many | TRBV29-1 | TGCAGCGTCGAGGGGCTAGCCCGCGGCGAGCAGTACTTC | CSVEGLARGEQYF
. | TRBJ1-1 | many | TRBV15 | TGTGCCACCAGCAGAGATGGGGTAGGGGAAGCTTTCTTT | CATSRDGVGEAFF
. | TRBJ2-2 | many | TRBV12-3/TRBV12-4 | TGTGCCAGCAGCCCACCTCTACCCGAGCCTAGTTCGTTTTTT | CASSPPLPEPSSFF
. | TRBJ1-5 | . | TRBV5-1 | TGTGCCAGCAGCTTGGATGGGGGCGCGCAGCCCCTGCATTTT | CASSLDGGAQPLHF
TRBD1 | TRBJ2-3 | many | TRBV2 | TGTGCCGGCGGACAGGGCGCAGATACGCAGTATTTT | CAGGQGADTQYF
TRBD2 | TRBJ2-3 | many | TRBV6-5 | TGTGCCAGCAGTTACCTCACTAGCGGACATCCGGCGGGCACAGATACGCAGTATTTT | CASSYLTSGHPAGTDTQYF
TRBD1 | TRBJ2-7 | many | TRBV11-1 | TGTGCCAGCAGCTATGGGACAGGGATCTCCTACGAGCAGTACTTC | CASSYGTGISYEQYF
. | TRBJ2-5 | many | TRBV28 | TGTGCCAGCATAGCTCAGGGGAGAGAGACCCAGTACTTC | CASIAQGRETQYF
TRBD2 | TRBJ2-4 | many | TRBV5-1 | TGCGCCAGCAGCTTGGGCGGGGGGGTAGCCAAAAACATTCAGTACTTC | CASSLGGGVAKNIQYF
. | TRBJ1-2 | many | TRBV21-1 | TGTGCCAGCACCCCAAAGAGGTCGGCTAACTATGGCTACACCTTC | CASTPKRSANYGYTF
. | TRBJ2-1 | . | TRBV19 | TGTGCCAGTAGTATCGGGCGATACGGGTACAGTGAGCAGTTCTTT | CASSIGRYGYSEQFF
TRBD2 | TRBJ2-1 | . | TRBV7-2 | TGTGCCAGCAACTCAGGACCAGGCGGCCTAGCGGGAAATTACTACAGTGAGCAGTTCTTT | CASNSGPGGLAGNYYSEQFF
TRBD1 | TRBJ2-7 | many | TRBV5-1 | TGCGCCAGCCGTCCCGGGACAGGGGCCAGAACCTACGAGCAGTACTTC | CASRPGTGARTYEQYF
. | TRBJ1-1 | many | TRBV25-1 | TGTGCCAGCAGGGAATATGGCGACACTGAAGCTTTCTTT | CASREYGDTEAFF
TRBD1 | TRBJ2-7 | many | TRBV30 | TGTGCCTGGAGAGCATGGGACAGGGGGCCCTCCTACGAGCAGTACTTC | CAWRAWDRGPSYEQYF
. | TRBJ2-3 | many | TRBV2 | TGTGCCAGCAGGAGACAGAACCCCACAGATACGCAGTATTTT | CASRRQNPTDTQYF
TRBD1 | TRBJ1-4 | many | TRBV28 | TGTGCCAGCCAAACTCCAGGGGGCGGCGCAACTAATGAAAAACTGTTTTTT | CASQTPGGGATNEKLFF
. | TRBJ1-4 | . | TRBV6-5 | TGTGCCAGCAGCCGTCTGGTACAGCCGACGTTTGAAAAACTGTTTTTT | CASSRLVQPTFEKLFF